This TCR beta chain was identified during a study of CD8+ T cells in alopecia areata. At the level of the study: The drug, oral tofacitinib, was given to treated patients at 5 to 10 mg twice daily. Whole-study results and caveats: A large proportion of expanded lesional clones were detected persisting in scalp and blood during tofacitinib. Scalp clonality, together with expanded CD8+ clones among the top 100, fell significantly with tofacitinib. Lesional scalp, notably in alopecia totalis/universalis, had clonality above that of normal scalp.

The length of the CDR3 is 14 residues. The germline V gene encodes CDR1 SGHRS and CDR2 YFSETQ. Trimming removed 0 bases from V and 7 bases from J, with 11 bases in between. Sequencing relied on a cDNA template that was reverse transcribed from extracted RNA. Sequencing used immunoSEQ multiplex PCR; TCRdb keeps in-frame clones, though not all of them. The table lists 95,000 to 110,000 clones, just over 85% of them singletons, with 11% in the top ten. Specified treatment: oral pan-JAK inhibitor, 5-10 mg twice daily. Notes on this clone: Its specificity is not known.

The origin of this receptor is a human donor with alopecia areata. The source material was CD8+ T cells sorted from blood, sampled around week 30, from a patient treated with tofacitinib. This sequence joins TRBV5-1 and TRBJ1-5; possible D gene TRBD1, 5 bases. CDR3 region: CASSLAQGEQPQHF. CDR3 DNA sequence: TGCGCCAGCAGCTTGGCTCAGGGAGAACAGCCCCAGCATTTT.